The rows below give T cell receptor beta chains drawn from one sample of a study of T-cell reconstitution after alpha-beta-depleted transplantation in children. From the PCR reads, TCRdb called clonotypes with MiXCR, one entry per CDR3 protein. Of some 500,000 distinct CDR3 sequences listed, 30% to 35% are singletons. The source was PBMCs from the stem cell graft donor, collected from the stem cell graft. These receptors were collected from a human donor who donated a stem cell graft to a child with aplastic anemia. The CDR3 runs from the conserved cysteine through the conserved F or W. The order of the fields is D gene, J gene, V gene, clone size, CDR3 protein, CDR3 DNA. The D gene is left open where the match is weak. Expanded clones are given a class, and other clones once, few, many or no size at all.

-	TRBJ1-1	TRBV29-1	-	CSVKGAGRGTEAFF	TGCAGCGTCAAGGGAGCGGGGAGGGGGACTGAAGCTTTCTTT
TRBD1	TRBJ1-5	TRBV29-1	-	CSVTGDSVNQPQHF	TGCAGCGTGACCGGGGACAGTGTCAATCAGCCCCAGCATTTT
TRBD2	TRBJ2-1	TRBV9	-	CASSVSGRVPEQFF	TGTGCCAGCAGCGTTAGCGGGAGGGTCCCGGAGCAGTTCTTC
TRBD2	TRBJ2-2	TRBV18	-	CASSPSITSGANTGELFF	TGTGCCAGCTCACCATCGATAACTAGCGGGGCCAACACCGGGGAGCTGTTTTTT
-	TRBJ1-2	TRBV6-5	-	CASSYAGEGYTF	TGTGCCAGCAGTTACGCCGGTGAGGGCTACACCTTC
-	TRBJ1-3	TRBV12-3/TRBV12-4	-	CASSLGSTGNTIYF	TGTGCCAGCAGCCTCGGCAGCACTGGAAACACCATATATTTT
-	TRBJ2-7	TRBV29-1	few	CSTRDNTYEQYF	TGCAGCACTCGGGACAATACCTACGAGCAGTACTTC
-	TRBJ1-2	TRBV7-9	-	CASSLAGGADGYTF	TGTGCCAGCAGCTTAGCAGGAGGGGCGGATGGCTACACCTTC
-	TRBJ1-1	TRBV18	many	CASSPRVQGMNTEAFF	TGTGCCAGCTCACCACGAGTCCAGGGGATGAACACTGAAGCTTTCTTT
TRBD2	TRBJ2-1	TRBV5-1	few	CASRRTSGSLGEQFF	TGCGCCAGCAGAAGGACTAGCGGGAGTCTGGGTGAGCAGTTCTTC
-	TRBJ2-7	TRBV5-6	-	CASSRTRQTYEQYF	TGTGCCAGCAGCCGTACTCGGCAGACCTACGAGCAGTACTTC
TRBD1	TRBJ1-2	TRBV7-9	-	CASIGRGGGYTF	TGTGCCAGCATCGGCAGGGGGGGAGGCTACACCTTC
-	TRBJ1-5	TRBV6-1	-	CASRGEYDQPQHF	TGTGCCAGCCGCGGGGAGTACGATCAGCCCCAGCATTTT
-	TRBJ1-5	TRBV30	-	CAWSAQGNQPQHF	TGTGCCTGGAGTGCGCAGGGGAATCAGCCCCAGCATTTT
TRBD1	TRBJ2-7	TRBV19	-	CASSFPGQKTYEQYF	TGTGCCAGTAGTTTCCCGGGACAGAAAACTTACGAGCAGTACTTC
TRBD1	TRBJ2-4	TRBV12-3/TRBV12-4	few	CASSSGGQAKNIQYF	TGTGCCAGCAGCTCTGGGGGACAGGCCAAAAACATTCAGTACTTC
TRBD2	TRBJ2-1	TRBV7-2	-	CASSSELAWGNEQFF	TGTGCCAGCAGCTCTGAACTAGCGTGGGGAAATGAGCAGTTCTTC
-	TRBJ2-1	TRBV12-3/TRBV12-4	few	CASRLREGLFF	TGTGCCAGCAGACTTAGGGAAGGTCTGTTCTTC
-	TRBJ1-2	TRBV29-1	few	CSVEGGSVLYGYTF	TGCAGCGTTGAGGGGGGGTCGGTCCTATATGGCTACACCTTC
TRBD1	TRBJ1-1	TRBV30	-	CAWRVGQGAEAFF	TGTGCCTGGAGAGTGGGACAGGGGGCTGAAGCTTTCTTT
TRBD2	TRBJ2-3	TRBV7-2	-	CASSPRLALSTDTQYF	TGTGCCAGCAGCCCACGACTAGCGCTAAGCACAGATACGCAGTATTTT
TRBD2	TRBJ2-1	TRBV5-1	-	CASSLRVAGRGEDEQFF	TGCGCCAGCAGCTTAAGAGTAGCGGGTCGGGGCGAGGATGAGCAGTTCTTC
TRBD2	TRBJ2-1	TRBV5-5	few	CASRPGRSYNEQFF	TGTGCCAGCAGGCCCGGGAGGTCCTACAATGAGCAGTTCTTC
TRBD1	TRBJ2-1	TRBV27	-	CASNNRGSPYNEQFF	TGTGCCAGCAATAACAGGGGGTCCCCCTACAATGAGCAGTTCTTC
TRBD1	TRBJ2-5	TRBV7-2	-	CASSSTGGAGQETQYF	TGTGCCAGCAGCTCCACAGGGGGCGCCGGACAAGAGACCCAGTACTTC
-	TRBJ2-1	TRBV7-8	-	CASSVLGPNNEQFF	TGTGCCAGCAGCGTCTTAGGCCCTAACAATGAGCAGTTCTTC
TRBD1	TRBJ2-5	TRBV29-1	-	CSAPRQGQETQYF	TGCAGCGCCCCCCGACAGGGCCAAGAGACCCAGTACTTC
TRBD1	TRBJ1-2	TRBV27	-	CASSLTMTGNYGYTF	TGTGCCAGCAGTTTAACGATGACAGGGAACTATGGCTACACCTTC
-	TRBJ2-1	TRBV20-1	few	CSQKGGYEQFF	TGCAGTCAAAAGGGGGGCTATGAGCAGTTCTTC
TRBD1	TRBJ2-7	TRBV12-3/TRBV12-4	-	CASTPRQGATYEQYF	TGTGCCAGCACTCCCCGACAGGGCGCCACCTACGAGCAGTACTTC
-	TRBJ2-7	TRBV7-3	-	CASSRYQGSYEQYF	TGTGCCAGCAGCAGATACCAGGGGTCCTACGAGCAGTACTTC
TRBD2	TRBJ2-3	TRBV5-6	-	CASRPAGVVTDTQYF	TGTGCCAGCAGACCAGCGGGAGTTGTTACAGATACGCAGTATTTT
TRBD1	TRBJ1-1	TRBV7-2	-	CASSFTGQGAFF	TGTGCCAGCAGCTTCACGGGACAGGGGGCTTTCTTT
TRBD2	TRBJ2-1	TRBV27	few	CASSDRLAGNEQFF	TGTGCCAGCAGTGACAGACTAGCGGGCAATGAGCAGTTCTTC
-	TRBJ1-5	TRBV15	-	CATSRDRSSNQPQHF	TGTGCCACCAGCAGAGACCGGAGTAGCAATCAGCCCCAGCATTTT
TRBD1	TRBJ2-4	TRBV27	-	CASSPGTGVAKNIQYF	TGTGCCAGCAGTCCCGGGACAGGAGTAGCCAAAAACATTCAGTACTTC
TRBD2	TRBJ2-7	TRBV20-1	few	CSARVGSGRNEQYF	TGCAGTGCTAGAGTTGGTAGCGGGAGGAATGAGCAGTACTTC